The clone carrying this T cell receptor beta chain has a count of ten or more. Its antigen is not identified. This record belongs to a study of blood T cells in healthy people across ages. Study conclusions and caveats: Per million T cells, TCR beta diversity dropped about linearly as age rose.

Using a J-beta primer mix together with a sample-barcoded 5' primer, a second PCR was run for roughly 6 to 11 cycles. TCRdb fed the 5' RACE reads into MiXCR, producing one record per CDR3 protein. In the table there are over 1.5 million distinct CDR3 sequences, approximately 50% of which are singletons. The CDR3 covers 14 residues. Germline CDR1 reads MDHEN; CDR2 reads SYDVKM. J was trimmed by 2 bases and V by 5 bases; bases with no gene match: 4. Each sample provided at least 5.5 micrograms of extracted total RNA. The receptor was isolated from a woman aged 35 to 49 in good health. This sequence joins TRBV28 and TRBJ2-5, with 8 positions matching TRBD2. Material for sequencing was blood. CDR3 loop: CASSQSGGQETQYF. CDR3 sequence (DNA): TGTGCCAGCAGTCAATCGGGGGGGCAAGAGACCCAGTACTTC.